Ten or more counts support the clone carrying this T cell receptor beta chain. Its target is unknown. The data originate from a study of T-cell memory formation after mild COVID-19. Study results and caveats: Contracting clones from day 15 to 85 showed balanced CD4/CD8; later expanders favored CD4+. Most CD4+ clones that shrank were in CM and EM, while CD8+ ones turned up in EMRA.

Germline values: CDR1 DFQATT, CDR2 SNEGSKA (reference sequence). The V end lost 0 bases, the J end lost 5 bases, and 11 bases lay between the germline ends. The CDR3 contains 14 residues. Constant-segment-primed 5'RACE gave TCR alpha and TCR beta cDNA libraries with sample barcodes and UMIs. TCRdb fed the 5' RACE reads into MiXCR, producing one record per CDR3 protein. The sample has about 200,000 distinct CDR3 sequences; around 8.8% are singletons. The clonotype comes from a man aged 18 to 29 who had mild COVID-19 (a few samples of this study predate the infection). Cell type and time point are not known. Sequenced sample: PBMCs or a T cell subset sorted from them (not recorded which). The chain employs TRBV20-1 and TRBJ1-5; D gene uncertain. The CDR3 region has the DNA TGCAGTGCTAGAGATGCCCAACGCTATCAGCCCCAGCATTTT. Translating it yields CSARDAQRYQPQHF.